The rows below give T cell receptor beta chains drawn from one sample of a study of cytomegalovirus exposure and HLA in healthy donors. Some clones are missing from TCRdb's copy, which holds only in-frame ones; the method was immunoSEQ multiplex PCR. The profile shows 130,000 or so clones, approximately 71% of them singletons. Sequencing used PBMCs. These receptors originate from a woman aged 60-70 years in good health and CMV-seronegative. The CDR3 runs from the conserved cysteine through the conserved F or W. A D gene is named only where the DNA matches it firmly. A row's size may be missing; if present it is once, few, many or a size class.

v_call	d_call	j_call	clone_size	cdr3_nt	cdr3_aa
TRBV7-9	TRBD1	TRBJ2-3	once	TGTGCCAGCAGCCGCGGACAGGCCACAGATACGCAGTATTTT	CASSRGQATDTQYF
TRBV7-2	TRBD1	TRBJ2-5	-	TGTGCCAGCAGCTTCCCCGGGACAGGGTACATTTTGCGGTACTTC	CASSFPGTGYILRYF
TRBV10-3	TRBD1	TRBJ1-2	-	TGTGCCATCAGGGCCGGGACAGTGGATAACTATGGCTACACCTTC	CAIRAGTVDNYGYTF
TRBV6-5	TRBD1	TRBJ1-5	-	TGTGCCAGCAGAGGACAGGGGAGTCAGCCCCAGCATTTT	CASRGQGSQPQHF
TRBV6-4	-	TRBJ2-2	once	TGTGCCAGCAGTCCTTCGGCGGGGAACACCGGGGAGCTGTTTTTT	CASSPSAGNTGELFF
TRBV7-6	TRBD2	TRBJ2-2	-	TGTGCCAGCAGCCACTTAGGAGCGGGAGGAGGAACCGGGGAGCTGTTTTTT	CASSHLGAGGGTGELFF
TRBV5-6	-	TRBJ2-7	once	TGTGCCAGCAGCGAGGCCTTAGACTACGAGCAGTACTTC	CASSEALDYEQYF
TRBV7-9	TRBD1	TRBJ1-2	-	TGTGCCAGCAGCCCCTTCGACAGGGGAAACTATGGCTACACCTTC	CASSPFDRGNYGYTF
TRBV19	TRBD1	TRBJ2-1	once	TGTGCCAGTAGTATAGATATAGCGACAGGGGTGATCTTC	CASSIDIATGVIF
TRBV18	-	TRBJ2-1	once	TGTGCCAGCTCACCACCTCAGGGGCATGAGCAGTTCTTC	CASSPPQGHEQFF
TRBV27	TRBD1	TRBJ2-2	-	TGTGCCAGCAGAGAACGCGGACAGGGGGTCACCGGGGAGCTGTTTTTT	CASRERGQGVTGELFF
TRBV6-6	TRBD2	TRBJ2-1	once	TGTGCCAGCAGAAAAGCGGGAGCGGGAAATGAGCAGTTCTTC	CASRKAGAGNEQFF
TRBV27	-	TRBJ2-7	few	TGTGCCAGCAGTTTAATATCAGCCGCGACGGGCTACGAGCAGTACTTC	CASSLISAATGYEQYF
TRBV9	-	TRBJ2-1	-	TGTGCCAGCTCCCCTCAGGGCGGGGTAGGGTCGGCTGAGCAGTTCTTC	CASSPQGGVGSAEQFF
TRBV30	TRBD2	TRBJ2-7	few	TGTGCCTGGAACAGACTAGCGGGAGTCGGCGAGCAGTACTTC	CAWNRLAGVGEQYF
TRBV5-1	-	TRBJ2-7	once	TGCGCCAGCAGCTTGGCCTTTCAATTTCGCGACGAGCAGTACTTC	CASSLAFQFRDEQYF
TRBV16	-	TRBJ1-1	-	TGTGCCAGCAGCCAATTCCAGACAGCGAACACTGAAGCTTTCTTT	CASSQFQTANTEAFF
TRBV5-1	-	TRBJ1-4	-	TGCGCCAGCAGCTTGGACACGCCCGGGGCTAATGAAAAACTGTTTTTT	CASSLDTPGANEKLFF
TRBV28	TRBD1	TRBJ1-1	-	TGTGCCAGCAGCCTTCGACAGGGCACTGAAGCTTTCTTT	CASSLRQGTEAFF
TRBV28	-	TRBJ2-3	-	TGTGCCAGCAGCACCAACAGTTACGACACAGATACGCAGTATTTT	CASSTNSYDTDTQYF
TRBV15	-	TRBJ1-5	-	TGTGCCACCAGCGGGTCCCAGGGGAATCAGCCCCAGCATTTT	CATSGSQGNQPQHF
TRBV2	-	TRBJ2-3	-	TGTGCCAGCAGATATAGTAGCACAGATACGCAGTATTTT	CASRYSSTDTQYF
TRBV25-1	-	TRBJ2-4	-	TGTGCCAGCACCGGGGATAGGGAGAACAAAAACATTCAGTACTTC	CASTGDRENKNIQYF
TRBV5-8	-	TRBJ1-2	-	TGTGCCAGCAGCTTGAGCCCTCCCTATGGCTACACCTTC	CASSLSPPYGYTF
TRBV6-5	-	TRBJ1-2	-	TGTGCCAGCACCCCGACAGGCGGCAGAACTGGCTACACCTTC	CASTPTGGRTGYTF
TRBV10-2	-	TRBJ2-2	-	TGCGCCAGCAGTGTTGGGCAGGGGAGTGTCGGGGAGCTGTTTTTT	CASSVGQGSVGELFF
TRBV7-8	TRBD1	TRBJ1-2	-	TGTGCCAGCAGCTCCTGGACAGGGAACTATGGCTACACCTTC	CASSSWTGNYGYTF
TRBV19	TRBD1	TRBJ2-5	-	TGTGCCAGTAGTATTGGCCAGGGGGCTCTAGAGACCCAGTACTTC	CASSIGQGALETQYF
TRBV6-1	TRBD1	TRBJ1-5	once	TGTGCCAGCAGTGAAGGACAGGGCAGTCAGCCCCAGCATTTT	CASSEGQGSQPQHF
TRBV19	TRBD1	TRBJ2-1	-	TGTGCCAGTAGTCCAGGACAGGGGCCCAACAATGAGCAGTTCTTC	CASSPGQGPNNEQFF
TRBV4-1	TRBD1	TRBJ2-7	-	TGCGCCAGCAGCCACGGGACAGGGGTCCACGAGCAGTACTTC	CASSHGTGVHEQYF
TRBV7-8	TRBD1	TRBJ1-4	-	TGTGCCAGCAGCTTACCCCGGACAGGGATTAATGAAAAACTGTTTTTT	CASSLPRTGINEKLFF
TRBV9	TRBD1	TRBJ2-7	-	TGTGCCAGCAGCGCCGGGACAGGCGAGCAGTACTTC	CASSAGTGEQYF
TRBV2	TRBD1	TRBJ1-4	-	TGTGCCAGCAGTGAACCGGGACAGGGGGTGACTAATGAAAAACTGTTTTTT	CASSEPGQGVTNEKLFF
TRBV27	TRBD1	TRBJ2-7	-	TGTGCCAGCAGAAGCGAGACAGGGACCCTCTACGAGCAGTACTTC	CASRSETGTLYEQYF
TRBV5-1	-	TRBJ2-1	-	TGCGCCAGCAGCGATGGGACACCAAGGGGGAACAATGAGCAGTTCTTC	CASSDGTPRGNNEQFF
TRBV27	-	TRBJ1-5	-	TGTGCCAGCCGTCAGGGTTATAGCAATCAGCCCCAGCATTTT	CASRQGYSNQPQHF
TRBV5-8	-	TRBJ1-4	once	TGTGCCAGCAGCCTAGGACTAAACAGTGCAACTAATGAAAAACTGTTTTTT	CASSLGLNSATNEKLFF
TRBV9	TRBD2	TRBJ2-1	few	TGTGCCAGCAGCGTAGTGACTAGCGGATTTGAGCAGTTCTTC	CASSVVTSGFEQFF
TRBV4-2	-	TRBJ1-2	-	TGTGCCAGCAGTCATCCTCGGATCGGGGGCTATGGCTACACCTTC	CASSHPRIGGYGYTF
TRBV18	TRBD2	TRBJ2-1	-	TGTGCCAGCTCACGCGAAGTCAGCGGGAGCCGTAATGAGCAGTTCTTC	CASSREVSGSRNEQFF
TRBV19	-	TRBJ1-2	-	TGTGCCAGTAGCCGACTGGCGGAGCCTAACTATGGCTACACCTTC	CASSRLAEPNYGYTF
TRBV6-5	-	TRBJ1-4	-	TGTGCCAGCAGTTATGGGAGGGCGCTTAATGAAAAACTGTTTTTT	CASSYGRALNEKLFF
TRBV7-2	TRBD1	TRBJ2-1	-	TGTGCCAGCAGCCCGGCGTGGGACAGGGAGGCCAATGAGCAGTTCTTC	CASSPAWDREANEQFF
TRBV15	-	TRBJ2-7	-	TGTGCCACCAGCAGAGATTATGGGGAGTCCTACGAGCAGTACTTC	CATSRDYGESYEQYF
TRBV7-6	-	TRBJ2-1	-	TGTGCCAGCAGCTTAGCGTATCACGAGCGGACGTACAATGAGCAGTTCTTC	CASSLAYHERTYNEQFF
TRBV19	TRBD1	TRBJ1-1	-	TGTGCCACACACCGGGACAGCCTCGGGGGCACTGAAGCTTTCTTT	CATHRDSLGGTEAFF
TRBV5-4	TRBD1	TRBJ2-2	-	TGTGCCAGCAGCACCTACAGGGGGCAGGCCACCGGGGAGCTGTTTTTT	CASSTYRGQATGELFF
TRBV5-6	-	TRBJ2-7	few	TGTGCCAGCAGCTTAGGGACTCTCTCCTACGAGCAGTACTTC	CASSLGTLSYEQYF
TRBV7-9	TRBD1	TRBJ1-1	-	TGTGCCAGCACTATGGACAGGGGCACTGAAGCTTTCTTT	CASTMDRGTEAFF
TRBV28	-	TRBJ2-1	-	TGTGCCAGCACCGAGGGTAGGTGGCTTGAGCAGTTCTTC	CASTEGRWLEQFF
TRBV11-2	TRBD2	TRBJ2-3	-	TGTGCCAGCAGCACTGCTAGCCTAGCGGGGGGTAGCACAGATACGCAGTATTTT	CASSTASLAGGSTDTQYF